The rows below give T cell receptor beta chains drawn from one sample of a study of shared clonotypes between healthy human individuals. Assay: immunoSEQ multiplex PCR; the TCRdb copy retains only in-frame clones and omits some. In the table there are 490,000 or so clones, roughly four fifths of which are singletons. Sequencing was carried out using PBMCs. These receptors came from a woman aged 40 to 50 in good health. Some clones in this sample may be carry-over from other donors' samples. Each CDR3 is given with its conserved first and last residue. The order of the fields is V gene, D gene, J gene, clone size, CDR3 protein, CDR3 DNA. D genes are given only for firm matches. Only part of the rows carry a size: once, few, many, or a class if the clone is expanded.

V gene: TRBV28
D gene: TRBD2
J gene: TRBJ2-7
clone size: NA
CDR3 protein: CASSLGTSGTYEQYF
CDR3 DNA: TGTGCCAGCAGTTTGGGGACTAGCGGAACCTACGAGCAGTACTTC

V gene: TRBV7-8
D gene: NA
J gene: TRBJ2-7
clone size: NA
CDR3 protein: CASSLAPGLSYEQYF
CDR3 DNA: TGTGCCAGCAGCTTGGCCCCAGGGTTGTCCTACGAGCAGTACTTC

V gene: TRBV4-2
D gene: NA
J gene: TRBJ2-7
clone size: NA
CDR3 protein: CASSQVPYGGGYEQYF
CDR3 DNA: TGTGCCAGCAGCCAAGTCCCATACGGGGGCGGCTACGAGCAGTACTTC

V gene: TRBV9
D gene: TRBD1
J gene: TRBJ1-2
clone size: NA
CDR3 protein: CASSKGTGAGYTF
CDR3 DNA: TGTGCCAGCAGCAAAGGGACAGGGGCTGGCTACACCTTC

V gene: TRBV2
D gene: NA
J gene: TRBJ2-1
clone size: NA
CDR3 protein: CASSEAVEQFF
CDR3 DNA: TGTGCCAGCAGTGAAGCGGTTGAGCAGTTCTTC

V gene: TRBV7-2
D gene: TRBD1
J gene: TRBJ2-3
clone size: NA
CDR3 protein: CASSLDRADTQYF
CDR3 DNA: TGTGCCAGCAGCCTGGACAGGGCAGATACGCAGTATTTT

V gene: TRBV7-2
D gene: TRBD2
J gene: TRBJ2-1
clone size: once
CDR3 protein: CASSLSFGGRFSYNEQFF
CDR3 DNA: TGTGCCAGCAGCTTAAGTTTCGGCGGGAGGTTTTCCTACAATGAGCAGTTCTTC

V gene: TRBV29-1
D gene: NA
J gene: TRBJ1-2
clone size: NA
CDR3 protein: CSVGEGGGGYTF
CDR3 DNA: TGCAGCGTGGGCGAGGGGGGAGGTGGCTACACCTTC

V gene: TRBV9
D gene: NA
J gene: TRBJ2-2
clone size: NA
CDR3 protein: CASSVSGELFF
CDR3 DNA: TGTGCCAGCAGCGTAAGCGGGGAGCTGTTTTTT

V gene: TRBV5-8
D gene: NA
J gene: TRBJ1-1
clone size: NA
CDR3 protein: CASSTRGLGITEAFF
CDR3 DNA: TGTGCCAGCAGCACCCGGGGCCTAGGAATCACTGAAGCTTTCTTT

V gene: TRBV28
D gene: NA
J gene: TRBJ2-1
clone size: NA
CDR3 protein: CASSFREQQFF
CDR3 DNA: TGTGCCAGCAGTTTCCGGGAACAGCAGTTCTTC

V gene: TRBV6-6
D gene: NA
J gene: TRBJ1-3
clone size: NA
CDR3 protein: CATSWAGSGNTIYF
CDR3 DNA: TGTGCCACCTCATGGGCGGGCTCTGGAAACACCATATATTTT

V gene: TRBV7-9
D gene: TRBD2
J gene: TRBJ2-2
clone size: many
CDR3 protein: CASSLVTSGRAANTGELFF
CDR3 DNA: TGTGCCAGCAGCTTAGTCACTAGCGGGAGAGCGGCGAACACCGGGGAGCTGTTTTTT

V gene: TRBV7-2
D gene: NA
J gene: TRBJ2-5
clone size: NA
CDR3 protein: CASSLASTWGPPVQETQYF
CDR3 DNA: TGTGCCAGCAGCTTAGCGTCCACGTGGGGACCGCCGGTTCAAGAGACCCAGTACTTC

V gene: TRBV6-1
D gene: TRBD1
J gene: TRBJ1-1
clone size: NA
CDR3 protein: CASSGWTGDITEAFF
CDR3 DNA: TGTGCCAGCAGTGGTTGGACAGGGGATATCACTGAAGCTTTCTTT

V gene: TRBV6-6
D gene: TRBD1
J gene: TRBJ1-2
clone size: NA
CDR3 protein: CASSYFGQGPYGYTF
CDR3 DNA: TGTGCCAGCAGTTACTTCGGACAGGGGCCGTATGGCTACACCTTC

V gene: TRBV6-1
D gene: NA
J gene: TRBJ1-2
clone size: NA
CDR3 protein: CASSDYTGYTF
CDR3 DNA: TGTGCCAGCAGTGATTACACGGGCTACACCTTC

V gene: TRBV30
D gene: NA
J gene: TRBJ2-7
clone size: NA
CDR3 protein: CAWSASGVYEQYF
CDR3 DNA: TGTGCCTGGAGTGCATCCGGGGTCTACGAGCAGTACTTC

V gene: TRBV6-6
D gene: NA
J gene: TRBJ2-3
clone size: NA
CDR3 protein: CASSYSGSTDTQYF
CDR3 DNA: TGTGCCAGCAGTTACTCGGGCAGCACAGATACGCAGTATTTT

V gene: TRBV18
D gene: NA
J gene: TRBJ2-1
clone size: NA
CDR3 protein: CASSPGRNEQFF
CDR3 DNA: TGTGCCAGCTCACCGGGCCGGAATGAGCAGTTCTTC

V gene: TRBV2
D gene: TRBD1
J gene: TRBJ2-7
clone size: NA
CDR3 protein: CASRQTGAYEQYF
CDR3 DNA: TGTGCCAGCAGGCAAACAGGGGCCTACGAGCAGTACTTC

V gene: TRBV11-3
D gene: TRBD2
J gene: TRBJ2-1
clone size: few
CDR3 protein: CASSLAGGVYNEQFF
CDR3 DNA: TGTGCCAGCAGCTTAGCGGGAGGGGTCTACAATGAGCAGTTCTTC

V gene: TRBV29-1
D gene: NA
J gene: TRBJ2-7
clone size: NA
CDR3 protein: CSVGMAWGPYEQYF
CDR3 DNA: TGCAGCGTCGGTATGGCTTGGGGGCCCTACGAGCAGTACTTC

V gene: TRBV5-1
D gene: TRBD1
J gene: TRBJ1-1
clone size: NA
CDR3 protein: CASNLRGGTEAFF
CDR3 DNA: TGCGCCAGCAACCTCAGGGGGGGTACTGAAGCTTTCTTT

V gene: TRBV18
D gene: TRBD2
J gene: TRBJ2-1
clone size: NA
CDR3 protein: CASSQNSGISYNEQFF
CDR3 DNA: TGTGCCAGCTCACAAAATAGCGGGATATCTTACAATGAGCAGTTCTTC

V gene: TRBV28
D gene: NA
J gene: TRBJ1-1
clone size: few
CDR3 protein: CASSFRRLEAFF
CDR3 DNA: TGTGCCAGCAGTTTTAGGCGTCTTGAAGCTTTCTTT

V gene: TRBV28
D gene: NA
J gene: TRBJ1-2
clone size: NA
CDR3 protein: CASRGGTGYGYTF
CDR3 DNA: TGTGCCAGCAGGGGCGGTACTGGGTATGGCTACACCTTC

V gene: TRBV21-1
D gene: NA
J gene: TRBJ2-6
clone size: NA
CDR3 protein: CASSIGRDFITDLSGANVLTF
CDR3 DNA: TGTGCCAGCAGCATAGGCCGGGACTTTATCACCGATCTCTCTGGGGCCAACGTCCTGACTTTC

V gene: TRBV5-1
D gene: NA
J gene: TRBJ1-4
clone size: NA
CDR3 protein: CASSPGARRGEKLFF
CDR3 DNA: TGCGCCAGCAGCCCCGGTGCTCGTCGAGGGGAAAAACTGTTTTTT

V gene: TRBV18
D gene: NA
J gene: TRBJ1-1
clone size: NA
CDR3 protein: CASSRGSEAFF
CDR3 DNA: TGTGCCAGCTCACGGGGCAGTGAAGCTTTCTTT

V gene: TRBV7-6
D gene: TRBD1
J gene: TRBJ1-3
clone size: NA
CDR3 protein: CASSFEGQAVGTIYF
CDR3 DNA: TGTGCCAGCAGCTTCGAAGGACAGGCCGTGGGCACCATATATTTT

V gene: TRBV19
D gene: NA
J gene: TRBJ1-1
clone size: NA
CDR3 protein: CASSIGGGRAFF
CDR3 DNA: TGTGCCAGTAGTATCGGAGGAGGAAGGGCTTTCTTT

V gene: TRBV28
D gene: NA
J gene: TRBJ1-2
clone size: NA
CDR3 protein: CASSKSVRRNYGYTF
CDR3 DNA: TGTGCCAGCAGTAAAAGCGTCCGGCGAAACTATGGCTACACCTTC

V gene: TRBV5-6
D gene: NA
J gene: TRBJ2-5
clone size: few
CDR3 protein: CASSNSGGKTQYF
CDR3 DNA: TGTGCCAGCAGCAATTCAGGGGGGAAGACCCAGTACTTC

V gene: TRBV9
D gene: TRBD1
J gene: TRBJ1-4
clone size: NA
CDR3 protein: CASSPGQGYGNEKLFF
CDR3 DNA: TGTGCCAGCAGCCCGGGACAGGGTTATGGTAATGAAAAACTGTTTTTT

V gene: TRBV7-2
D gene: TRBD2
J gene: TRBJ2-3
clone size: NA
CDR3 protein: CASSLDLGGRGDTQYF
CDR3 DNA: TGTGCCAGCAGCTTAGACCTTGGCGGGAGAGGAGATACGCAGTATTTT

V gene: TRBV7-2
D gene: NA
J gene: TRBJ2-1
clone size: NA
CDR3 protein: CASSLESGENEQFF
CDR3 DNA: TGTGCCAGCAGCTTAGAATCCGGGGAGAATGAGCAGTTCTTC

V gene: TRBV25-1
D gene: NA
J gene: TRBJ1-2
clone size: many
CDR3 protein: CASSEYGDTVYGYTF
CDR3 DNA: TGTGCCAGCAGTGAATACGGGGACACGGTCTATGGCTACACCTTC

V gene: TRBV5-4
D gene: NA
J gene: TRBJ2-5
clone size: NA
CDR3 protein: CASSARATVETQYF
CDR3 DNA: TGTGCCAGCAGCGCCAGGGCGACTGTGGAGACCCAGTACTTC

V gene: TRBV13
D gene: TRBD2
J gene: TRBJ2-5
clone size: NA
CDR3 protein: CASSHRWTSGTGGRETQYF
CDR3 DNA: TGTGCCAGCAGCCATAGATGGACTAGCGGGACCGGTGGGCGAGAGACCCAGTACTTC

V gene: TRBV7-3
D gene: NA
J gene: TRBJ2-2
clone size: NA
CDR3 protein: CASSQLANTGELFF
CDR3 DNA: TGTGCCAGCAGCCAGTTAGCGAACACCGGGGAGCTGTTTTTT

V gene: TRBV15
D gene: NA
J gene: TRBJ2-7
clone size: once
CDR3 protein: CATSRDRTAAVYEQYF
CDR3 DNA: TGTGCCACCAGCAGAGATAGGACGGCCGCGGTGTACGAGCAGTACTTC

V gene: TRBV6-1
D gene: NA
J gene: TRBJ2-7
clone size: few
CDR3 protein: CASSEAYTASYEQYF
CDR3 DNA: TGTGCCAGCAGTGAAGCGTATACGGCTTCCTACGAGCAGTACTTC

V gene: TRBV5-1
D gene: TRBD1
J gene: TRBJ2-2
clone size: NA
CDR3 protein: CASSPIDRASGELFF
CDR3 DNA: TGCGCCAGCAGTCCAATCGACAGGGCGAGCGGGGAGCTGTTTTTT

V gene: TRBV6-8
D gene: NA
J gene: TRBJ1-3
clone size: NA
CDR3 protein: CASKPGSSGNTIYF
CDR3 DNA: TGTGCCAGCAAGCCGGGATCCTCTGGAAACACCATATATTTT

V gene: TRBV28
D gene: TRBD2
J gene: TRBJ2-3
clone size: NA
CDR3 protein: CASSTLAGGWLDTQYF
CDR3 DNA: TGTGCCAGCAGCACACTAGCGGGAGGGTGGTTGGATACGCAGTATTTT

V gene: TRBV6-1
D gene: NA
J gene: TRBJ1-1
clone size: NA
CDR3 protein: CASTPRWDGHEAFF
CDR3 DNA: TGTGCCAGCACCCCCCGCTGGGACGGCCATGAAGCTTTCTTT

V gene: TRBV4-3
D gene: TRBD1
J gene: TRBJ2-7
clone size: NA
CDR3 protein: CASSQDLIRGQGTYEQYF
CDR3 DNA: TGCGCCAGCAGCCAAGACCTGATCCGGGGACAGGGAACCTACGAGCAGTACTTC

V gene: TRBV10-3
D gene: NA
J gene: TRBJ2-2
clone size: once
CDR3 protein: CASAVAGTDTGELFF
CDR3 DNA: TGTGCCAGTGCTGTGGCGGGAACGGACACCGGGGAGCTGTTTTTT

V gene: TRBV5-4
D gene: TRBD2
J gene: TRBJ2-2
clone size: NA
CDR3 protein: CASSRGSGRANTGELFF
CDR3 DNA: TGTGCCAGCAGCCGAGGTAGCGGGAGGGCGAACACCGGGGAGCTGTTTTTT

V gene: TRBV11-3
D gene: NA
J gene: TRBJ2-3
clone size: NA
CDR3 protein: CASSLGRVADTQYF
CDR3 DNA: TGTGCCAGCAGCTTAGGGAGGGTGGCAGATACGCAGTATTTT